This T cell receptor beta chain is drawn from a study of post-analysis software for immune sequencing data. Trimming at V came to 0 bases and at J to 6 bases, leaving 8 bases not matched to a gene. CDR3 length equals 17 residues. Germline CDR1 is SGDLS and CDR2 is YYNGEE. Incorporated into the TCR beta cDNA libraries were unique molecular identifiers, which served to reduce PCR and sequencing biases. Via MiXCR, TCRdb re-called the PCR reads, giving one row per CDR3 protein. Found here are hundreds of thousands of distinct CDR3 sequences, approximately 30% of them singletons; the top ten hold more than 0.55%. The study, taken as a whole, reports: Controls had lower frequencies than patients of five or six TRBV segments, which included TRBV5-6, TRBV5-1 and TRBV20-1.

The sample holds a few counts of this clonotype. What it recognizes is unknown. The source material was blood. The chain employs TRBV9 and TRBJ2-3; 12 positions agree with TRBD2. This receptor was taken from a girl between 5 and 17 years old with multiple sclerosis. CDR3 protein: CASSVAMLAGGRDTQYF. The CDR3 DNA follows: TGTGCCAGCAGCGTAGCCATGCTAGCGGGAGGGAGGGATACGCAGTATTTT.